This TCR beta chain was recorded in a study of T cell changes during pregnancy in multiple sclerosis. The CDR3 sequence is 13 residues long. Per the germline V gene, CDR1 is LGHNA and CDR2 is YSLEER. Trimming removed 0 bases at V and 1 base at J, with 3 bases between. TCRdb keeps only in-frame clones here, not all; method: immunoSEQ multiplex PCR. Of some 46,000 clones in the sample, about 91% were seen once. The clonotype was recovered from a female donor with multiple sclerosis, enrolled in a pregnancy study. The chain has TRBV4-3 and TRBJ2-5; unclear D gene. Here the sequenced sample was peripheral blood, taken in the third trimester of pregnancy. The CDR3 spells CASSQERQETQYF. Here the CDR3 DNA reads TGCGCCAGCAGCCAAGAGCGCCAAGAGACCCAGTACTTC.